The sequence of this T cell receptor (beta chain) was determined in a study of cytomegalovirus exposure and HLA in healthy donors. About the research overall: The study placed approximately 81% of its roughly 430 genotyped donors in the Caucasian-associated ancestry cluster.

Study-wide findings and caveats: The HLA-A and HLA-B alleles of most subjects were reportedly predicted accurately from TCR beta sequences. Associated with cytomegalovirus, according to the listing, were about 160 TCR beta chains. In a later analysis, a genetic analysis reported fewer productive-TCR N-insertions in an Asian-associated ancestry cluster than the cohort average.

Notes on this clone: The antigen remains unidentified.

13 Jbeta primers and 60 Vbeta primers were used for the PCR. Assay used: immunoSEQ multiplex PCR; TCRdb lists only in-frame clones, some missing. The sample has around 170,000 clones; around 78% are singletons. The CDR3 consists of 15 residues. Trimming cost V 5 bases and J 3 bases, with 16 bases left between them. The germline gives CDR1 MDHEN, CDR2 SYDVKM. The specimen was PBMCs. The source of this sequence is a man aged 40-49 years in good health and CMV-seronegative. The chain carries TRBV28 and TRBJ2-5; weak D call: TRBD1 (6 bases). The CDR3 DNA sequence: TGTGCCAGCAGTACCTCCGGGACACTCAAAGAGACCCAGTACTTC. Protein sequence: CASSTSGTLKETQYF. Drawing the rest from reference TRBV28 and TRBJ2-5, the complete variable domain is DVKVTQSSRYLVKRTGEKVFLECVQDMDHENMFWYRQDPGLGLRLIYFSYDVKMKEKGDIPEGYSVSREKKERFSLILESASTNQTSMYLCASSTSGTLKETQYFGPGTRLLVL.